These 22 T cell receptor beta chains were sequenced from one sample in a study of T-cell reconstitution after alpha-beta-depleted transplantation in children. Unique molecular identifiers were used to barcode this TCRbeta library. A single record per CDR3 protein comes from TCRdb applying MiXCR to the PCR reads. The table has 45,000 to 60,000 distinct CDR3 sequences, 52% seen once; the top ten hold 30% to 40%. The specimen was peripheral blood, collected before TCRalphabeta/CD19-depleted stem cell transplant. These receptors came from a boy under three years old with SCID, due to receive a stem cell transplant.

The J gene is TRBJ1-1, the V gene TRBV7-9; 9 positions agree with TRBD1. Germline CDR1 is SEHNR and CDR2 is FQNEAQ (reference sequence). This CDR3 has 15 amino acids. V lost 0 bases and J lost 3; bases outside the gene matches: 2. Here the CDR3 reads CASSLAGQGHTEAFF. CDR3 DNA: TGTGCCAGCAGCTTAGCGGGACAGGGACACACTGAAGCTTTCTTT.

V and J are TRBV6-5 and TRBJ1-6; tentative D call: TRBD1 (5 bases). Germline CDR1 and CDR2: MNHEY and SVGAGI. The CDR3 is 14 amino acids. V was pared by 4 bases and J by 10 bases, with 14 bases between. This CDR3 is CASSSGQGGSPLHF. The CDR3 DNA reads as TGTGCCAGCAGTTCCGGGCAGGGAGGCTCACCCCTCCACTTT.

In this sample, this clonotype turned up a few times. J is TRBJ2-2 and V is TRBV28; possible D gene TRBD2, 6 bases. CDR1 is MDHEN and CDR2 is SYDVKM in the germline V gene. Trimming cost V 4 bases and J 1 base, with 7 bases left between them. This CDR3 region has 14 residues. CDR3 residues: CASSSGLNTGELFF. CDR3 bases: TGTGCCAGCAGTTCGGGACTGAACACCGGGGAGCTGTTTTTT.

This rearrangement joins TRBV4-3 to TRBJ2-7; D gene unclear. The CDR3 has 14 amino acids. In germline, CDR1 is LGHNA, CDR2 YSLEER. Trimming removed 1 base at V and 3 bases at J, with 10 bases between. CDR3 region: CASSQGRASYEQYF. CDR3 in DNA: TGCGCCAGCAGCCAAGGGCGAGCCAGCTACGAGCAGTACTTC.

This clonotype has more than one count but fewer than ten. V and J are TRBV6-4 and TRBJ2-3; no clear D. The CDR3 loop spans 15 amino acids. The V end was cut by 2 bases, the J end by 3 bases, with 12 bases between. In germline, CDR1 is MRHNA, CDR2 SNTAGT. In DNA, the CDR3 is TGTGCCAGCAGTGACGGGTCGTTAGGTACAGATACGCAGTATTTT. Its translation: CASSDGSLGTDTQYF.

The CDR3 coding sequence is TGTGCCAGCAGCCCTCCTTGGGGGGGTGAGCAGTTCTTC. This gives the protein CASSPPWGGEQFF. The rearrangement links TRBV12-3 or TRBV12-4 to TRBJ2-1, with 7 bases that match TRBD2. CDR3 length: 13 residues. Trimming took 6 bases from V and 9 from J; bases not matched to a gene: 8.

The chain is built from TRBV20-1 and TRBJ1-3; no clear D gene. Germline V gene sequence: CDR1 DFQATT, CDR2 SNEGSKA (reference sequence). With 1 base removed from V and 2 bases from J, the gap between germline ends came to 21 bases. The CDR3 has 18 amino acids. For the CDR3, the DNA is TGCAGTGCTAGAGTTAACCCTGGCGAGGGTCGAACTGGAAACACCATATATTTT. It is translated as CSARVNPGEGRTGNTIYF.

The chain is built from TRBV6-4 and TRBJ2-3; TRBD2 matches at 8 bases. V lost 3 bases to trimming and J lost 2 bases; unmatched junction nucleotides: 4. CDR1 and CDR2 from the germline V gene are MRHNA and SNTAGT. The CDR3 is 15 amino acids. The CDR3 DNA is TGTGCCAGCAGTGAGACTAGCGCGTTCACAGATACGCAGTATTTT. This codes for CASSETSAFTDTQYF.

This sequence joins TRBV7-3 and TRBJ2-2, with D tentatively TRBD1 (5 bases). This CDR3 contains 16 residues. CDR1 SGHTA and CDR2 FQGTGA come from the germline V gene. With 1 base removed from V and 1 base from J, the gap between germline ends came to 10 bases. CDR3 region: CASSLRPGQNTGELFF. The CDR3 region has the DNA TGTGCCAGCAGCTTAAGGCCAGGGCAGAACACCGGGGAGCTGTTTTTT.

The rearrangement links TRBV28 to TRBJ2-7, with D perhaps TRBD2 (6 bases). This CDR3 has 13 residues. Germline V gene lookup returns CDR1 MDHEN and CDR2 SYDVKM. V was trimmed by 4 bases and J by 5 bases, leaving 12 bases between them. The CDR3: CASSSPSVDEQYF. In DNA form, the CDR3 reads TGTGCCAGCAGTTCGCCTAGCGTCGACGAGCAGTACTTC.

The chain uses TRBV11-2 and TRBJ1-2; perhaps TRBD1 as D (6 bases). The V end was cut by 4 bases, the J end by 4 bases, with 16 bases between. Germline V gene sequence: CDR1 SGHAT, CDR2 FQNNGV. The CDR3 runs 15 residues. The CDR3 DNA sequence: TGTGCCAGCAGCTCGGTCCCACAGGGCCCCTATGGCTACACCTTC. It specifies CASSSVPQGPYGYTF.

The chain uses TRBV20-1 and TRBJ2-1; D ambiguous. This CDR3 comprises 14 residues. V lost 6 bases to trimming and J lost 5 bases, with 17 bases between them. Per germline, CDR1 DFQATT and CDR2 SNEGSKA (reference sequence). The CDR3 DNA sequence: TGCAGTGCGGCCCCCTTACTCCTACACAATGAGCAGTTCTTC. Protein: CSAAPLLLHNEQFF.

This clonotype was seen more than once but under ten times. CDR3 protein: CASSLRSRSAGNNEQFF. The CDR3 DNA reads as TGTGCCAGCAGCTTGCGGTCGAGGTCCGCCGGAAACAATGAGCAGTTCTTC. The gene calls are TRBV5-5 and TRBJ2-1, with D hard to call. Deletions cut 1 base from V and 5 bases from J, with 19 bases between. The CDR3 is 17 amino acids. Germline CDR1 reads SGHKS; CDR2 reads YYEKEE (reference sequence). Combining the CDR3 with reference TRBV5-5 and TRBJ2-1 gives the whole variable domain DAGVTQSPTHLIKTRGQQVTLRCSPISGHKSVSWYQQVLGQGPQFIFQYYEKEERGRGNFPDRFSARQFPNYSSELNVNALLLGDSALYLCASSLRSRSAGNNEQFFGPGTRLTVL.

The chain links TRBV6-2 or TRBV6-3 to TRBJ2-7; 11 bases align to TRBD2. CDR1 MNHEY and CDR2 SVGEGT come from the germline V gene. This CDR3 comprises 17 residues. V was pared by 0 bases and J by 0 bases, with 4 bases of the junction left unmatched. Here the CDR3 reads CASSYSWLAGGSYEQYF. The CDR3 DNA is TGTGCCAGCAGTTACTCTTGGCTAGCGGGGGGCTCCTACGAGCAGTACTTC.

The chain joins TRBV5-6 to TRBJ2-1, with TRBD1 as a possible D gene (5 bases). The CDR3 covers 16 residues. CDR1 is SGHDT and CDR2 is YYEEEE in the germline V gene. Trimming removed 4 bases at V and 9 bases at J, with 23 bases between. The CDR3 loop is CASSHVGALIASEQFF. CDR3 bases: TGTGCCAGCAGCCACGTTGGGGCCCTTATTGCGAGTGAGCAGTTCTTC.

The rearrangement joins TRBV5-1 to TRBJ1-6; maybe TRBD1 (5 bases). The CDR3 length is 16 residues. Germline V gene data show CDR1 as SGHRS and CDR2 as YFSETQ. V lost 5 bases and J 0 bases, leaving 12 bases between the germline ends. The CDR3 region is CASRDRVGSYNSPLHF. In nucleotides, the CDR3 is TGCGCCAGCAGAGACAGAGTTGGCTCCTATAATTCACCCCTCCACTTT.

The sample holds a few counts of this clonotype. The V gene is TRBV7-6, the J gene TRBJ2-1; 7 bases are a match to TRBD2. This CDR3 is 16 amino acids long. CDR1 is SGHVS, CDR2 FNYEAQ, per germline. V gave up 4 bases and J gave up 1 base; unmatched junction bases: 7. The CDR3 protein is CASSYGTTSSYNEQFF. CDR3 coding DNA: TGTGCCAGCAGCTACGGGACTACCTCATCCTACAATGAGCAGTTCTTC. Supplemented by reference TRBV7-6 and TRBJ2-1, the full variable domain reads GAGVSQSPRYKVTKRGQDVALRCDPISGHVSLYWYRQALGQGPEFLTYFNYEAQQDKSGLPNDRFSAERPEGSISTLTIQRTEQRDSAMYRCASSYGTTSSYNEQFFGPGTRLTVL.

The chain links TRBV5-1 to TRBJ2-5; the D is unclear. V was shortened by 2 bases and J by 0 bases, with 8 bases between the two germline ends. The CDR3 extends over 14 amino acids. Germline V lookup: CDR1 SGHRS, CDR2 YFSETQ. This CDR3 is CASSFRQNQETQYF. The CDR3 nucleotides read TGCGCCAGCAGCTTCAGGCAGAACCAAGAGACCCAGTACTTC.

The chain employs TRBV5-1 and TRBJ1-2; TRBD1 agrees at 9 bases. Germline trimming cut 0 bases from V and 4 bases from J; bases unmatched to any gene: 7. This CDR3 has 16 amino acids. The germline V gene encodes CDR1 SGHRS and CDR2 YFSETQ. The CDR3 coding sequence is TGCGCCAGCAGCTTGGCCCCGGACAGGGGAGGCTATGGCTACACCTTC. This codes for CASSLAPDRGGYGYTF.

The chain employs TRBV12-3 or TRBV12-4 and TRBJ2-1; either TRBD1 or TRBD2 may fit D (5 bases each). The CDR3 contains 14 residues. V was pared by 6 bases and J by 6 bases, with 15 bases between. The CDR3 region has the DNA TGTGCCAGCAGACGAACAGGCGGGCTCAATGAGCAGTTCTTC. This codes for CASRRTGGLNEQFF.

The chain joins TRBV15 to TRBJ2-7, with D perhaps matching TRBD1 (6 bases). This CDR3 spans 17 amino acids. Trimming took 4 bases from V and 5 from J, leaving 24 bases between them. Germline V gives CDR1 LNHNV, CDR2 YYDKDF (reference sequence). CDR3 nucleotide sequence: TGTGCCACCAGCACCACCATATTACAGGGCCCAGTGGACGAGCAGTACTTC. Translating it yields CATSTTILQGPVDEQYF.

The genes are TRBV9 and TRBJ1-4; D remains ambiguous. The V end lost 0 bases, the J end lost 0 bases, and 3 bases lay between the germline ends. Germline CDR1 and CDR2: SGDLS and YYNGEE. The CDR3 length is 14 residues. Here the CDR3 reads CASSVGATNEKLFF. CDR3 DNA sequence: TGTGCCAGCAGCGTAGGGGCAACTAATGAAAAACTGTTTTTT.